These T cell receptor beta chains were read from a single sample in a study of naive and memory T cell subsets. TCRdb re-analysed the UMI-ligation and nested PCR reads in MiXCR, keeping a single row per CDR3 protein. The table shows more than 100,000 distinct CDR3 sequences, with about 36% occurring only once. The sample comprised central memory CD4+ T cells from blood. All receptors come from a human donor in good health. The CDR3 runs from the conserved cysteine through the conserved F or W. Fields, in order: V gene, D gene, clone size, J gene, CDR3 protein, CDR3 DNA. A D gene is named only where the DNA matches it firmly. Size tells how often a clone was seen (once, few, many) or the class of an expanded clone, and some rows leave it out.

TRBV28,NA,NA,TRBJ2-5,CASSNPKGGSRETQYF,TGTGCCAGCAGTAACCCAAAAGGGGGGTCCCGGGAGACCCAGTACTTC
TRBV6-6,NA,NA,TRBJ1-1,CASSNAVEAFF,TGTGCCAGCAGTAACGCCGTTGAAGCTTTCTTT
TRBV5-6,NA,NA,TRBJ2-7,CASSWGRGSEQYF,TGTGCCAGCAGCTGGGGCAGGGGAAGCGAGCAGTACTTC
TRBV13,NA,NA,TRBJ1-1,CASSPLRVPEAFF,TGTGCCAGCAGCCCACTACGGGTCCCTGAAGCTTTCTTT
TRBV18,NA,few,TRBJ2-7,CASSSNNRVGNYEQYF,TGTGCCAGCTCGTCAAATAACCGAGTAGGCAACTACGAGCAGTACTTC
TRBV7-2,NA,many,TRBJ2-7,CASSLTVEQYF,TGTGCCAGCAGTCTGACGGTCGAGCAGTACTTC
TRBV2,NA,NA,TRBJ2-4,CASNRLAKNIQYF,TGTGCCAGCAACCGGCTAGCCAAAAACATTCAGTACTTC
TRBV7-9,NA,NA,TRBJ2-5,CASSLGRSSETQYF,TGTGCCAGCAGCTTAGGGAGGTCGTCAGAGACCCAGTACTTC
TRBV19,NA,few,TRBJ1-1,CASSIRGAMNTEAFF,TGTGCCAGTAGTATTCGGGGGGCAATGAACACTGAAGCTTTCTTT
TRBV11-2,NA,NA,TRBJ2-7,CASSLDSPKIPYEQYF,TGTGCCAGCAGCTTAGATTCGCCGAAGATACCCTACGAGCAGTACTTC
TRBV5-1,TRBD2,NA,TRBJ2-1,CASSLGSSGMVEQFF,TGCGCCAGCAGCTTGGGGTCTAGCGGGATGGTTGAGCAGTTCTTC
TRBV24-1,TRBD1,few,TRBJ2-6,CATSEPRQGAVAGANVLTF,TGTGCCACCAGTGAACCTAGACAGGGGGCGGTCGCTGGGGCCAACGTCCTGACTTTC
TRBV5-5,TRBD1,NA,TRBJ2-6,CASRATGGSSGANVLTF,TGTGCCAGCAGGGCGACAGGGGGAAGCTCTGGGGCCAACGTCCTGACTTTC
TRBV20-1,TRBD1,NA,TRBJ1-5,CSARAPGQGSNQPQHF,TGCAGTGCTAGAGCCCCGGGACAGGGGTCGAATCAGCCCCAGCATTTT
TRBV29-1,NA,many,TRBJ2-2,CSVGTGMNTGELFF,TGCAGCGTGGGGACTGGGATGAACACCGGGGAGCTGTTTTTT
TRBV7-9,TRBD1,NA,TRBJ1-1,CASSRGDRAWAFF,TGTGCCAGCAGCCGAGGGGACAGGGCGTGGGCTTTCTTT